A single T cell receptor (beta chain) is shown here with its context. These data belong to a study of blood T cell repertoires in COVID-19. Background on the study: From the United States, Italy and Spain came samples of acute and convalescent COVID-19. T cells, B-cell-depleted T cells, or PBMCs provided the cDNA or gDNA that served as material.

The V gene's germline CDR1 is MNHEY and CDR2 SVGAGI. The junction had 2 bases not matched to a gene; V was cut back by 6 bases and J by 3 bases. The CDR3 is 12 residues long. Only in-frame clones appear in the TCRdb table, and some are missing; sequencing was by immunoSEQ multiplex PCR. The data hold 250,000 or so clones, with about 83% observed a single time. The TCR comes from a middle-aged woman who had recovered from COVID-19. Sequencing input: peripheral blood. This chain joins TRBV6-5 and TRBJ2-7, with 7 positions matching TRBD1. CDR3 DNA: TGTGCCAGCAGGGGACAGCGCTACGAGCAGTACTTC. Its translation: CASRGQRYEQYF.